A selection of T cell receptor beta chains follows, all from one sample in a study of early T cells in non-severe SARS-CoV-2 infection. From the 5' RACE reads, TCRdb called clonotypes with MiXCR, one entry per CDR3 protein. The sample holds fewer than 65,000 distinct CDR3 sequences, about 6% seen once. The source material was whole blood, sampled at baseline. These receptors were obtained from an adult who was a healthcare worker with PCR-confirmed SARS-CoV-2 infection or an uninfected control (not recorded which). Each CDR3 is given with its conserved first and last residue. Fields, in order: CDR3 DNA, CDR3 protein, clone size, V gene, D gene, J gene. D genes are given only for firm matches. Some rows have no size entry. The others give once, few or many, or a class for an expanded clone.

CDR3nt: TGTGCCAGCAGTGATGTCCTCGTAGGCGAGCAGTTCTTC
CDR3aa: CASSDVLVGEQFF
abundance: many
v_gene: TRBV6-1
d_gene: -
j_gene: TRBJ2-1

CDR3nt: TGTGCCAGCAGTTTCGGGGACGGACAGCCAGACGAGCAGTACTTC
CDR3aa: CASSFGDGQPDEQYF
abundance: many
v_gene: TRBV28
d_gene: -
j_gene: TRBJ2-7

CDR3nt: TGTGCCAGCAGCGAACAGGGACAAGAGACCCAGTACTTC
CDR3aa: CASSEQGQETQYF
abundance: -
v_gene: TRBV7-3
d_gene: -
j_gene: TRBJ2-5

CDR3nt: TGTGCCAGCAGTCTCTCCTCCGGGACATTATGGACTAATGAAAAACTGTTTTTT
CDR3aa: CASSLSSGTLWTNEKLFF
abundance: many
v_gene: TRBV27
d_gene: -
j_gene: TRBJ1-4

CDR3nt: TGTGCCAGCAGGGGGACCCCAGATACGCAGTATTTT
CDR3aa: CASRGTPDTQYF
abundance: many
v_gene: TRBV2
d_gene: -
j_gene: TRBJ2-3

CDR3nt: TGTGCCAGCAGTTCCAGACAGGCCCGGAACACTGAAGCTTTCTTT
CDR3aa: CASSSRQARNTEAFF
abundance: many
v_gene: TRBV27
d_gene: -
j_gene: TRBJ1-1

CDR3nt: TGTGCCAGCAGCTTAGCTAGCGGGATTCTCACCGGGGAGCTGTTTTTT
CDR3aa: CASSLASGILTGELFF
abundance: few
v_gene: TRBV7-2
d_gene: TRBD2
j_gene: TRBJ2-2

CDR3nt: TGTGCCACGGACAGAGGAGGAGGCAATCAGCCCCAGCATTTT
CDR3aa: CATDRGGGNQPQHF
abundance: many
v_gene: TRBV10-3
d_gene: -
j_gene: TRBJ1-5

CDR3nt: TGTGCCAGCAGCTCATTCCCGGGACAGGGTTTGAAGTTCTTC
CDR3aa: CASSSFPGQGLKFF
abundance: many
v_gene: TRBV11-2
d_gene: TRBD1
j_gene: TRBJ2-1

CDR3nt: TGTGCCACCCTAAACGGGGGTTCGGGCGAGCAGTACTTC
CDR3aa: CATLNGGSGEQYF
abundance: many
v_gene: TRBV10-3
d_gene: -
j_gene: TRBJ2-7

CDR3nt: TGTGCCAGCAGTCTGCAGGGGTCCTCTGGAAACACCATATATTTT
CDR3aa: CASSLQGSSGNTIYF
abundance: few
v_gene: TRBV2
d_gene: -
j_gene: TRBJ1-3

CDR3nt: TGTGCCAGCAGTTACTCTCGGGGGCCCCACGAGCAGTACTTC
CDR3aa: CASSYSRGPHEQYF
abundance: few
v_gene: TRBV6-5
d_gene: -
j_gene: TRBJ2-7

CDR3nt: TGTGCCAGCAGCCGGGCCGGGACTACGGAAGAGACCCAGTACTTC
CDR3aa: CASSRAGTTEETQYF
abundance: many
v_gene: TRBV4-2
d_gene: TRBD2
j_gene: TRBJ2-5

CDR3nt: TGCGCCAGCAGCCAAGCAGGAAGAGCGTCCTACAATGAGCAGTTCTTC
CDR3aa: CASSQAGRASYNEQFF
abundance: many
v_gene: TRBV4-1
d_gene: -
j_gene: TRBJ2-1

CDR3nt: TGCAGTGCTAGCCGACAGGGAACGGGGCAGTTCTTC
CDR3aa: CSASRQGTGQFF
abundance: many
v_gene: TRBV20-1
d_gene: TRBD1
j_gene: TRBJ2-1

CDR3nt: TGTGCCAGCAGCAAGACAGGGGCGGAGACCCAGTACTTC
CDR3aa: CASSKTGAETQYF
abundance: few
v_gene: TRBV3-1
d_gene: TRBD1
j_gene: TRBJ2-5

CDR3nt: TGTGCCAGCAGCCGGGACAGGGAAGCCGAGCAGTACTTC
CDR3aa: CASSRDREAEQYF
abundance: -
v_gene: TRBV3-1
d_gene: TRBD1
j_gene: TRBJ2-7

CDR3nt: TGTGCCACCAGTGATACCAGGTCATCCGGAGAGACCCAGTACTTC
CDR3aa: CATSDTRSSGETQYF
abundance: many
v_gene: TRBV24-1
d_gene: -
j_gene: TRBJ2-5

CDR3nt: TGCGCCAGCAGCTTGGTTGCTAGCAGCGGCAATGAGCAGTTCTTC
CDR3aa: CASSLVASSGNEQFF
abundance: few
v_gene: TRBV5-1
d_gene: -
j_gene: TRBJ2-1

CDR3nt: TGTGCCAGCAGCGCACGACGGGACGGGGAGGGTATAGATGAGCAGTTCTTC
CDR3aa: CASSARRDGEGIDEQFF
abundance: few
v_gene: TRBV7-6
d_gene: TRBD2
j_gene: TRBJ2-1

CDR3nt: TGTGCCAGCAGTTTTGCCGGACTAGCGGGAGTCGATGAGCAGTTCTTC
CDR3aa: CASSFAGLAGVDEQFF
abundance: -
v_gene: TRBV28
d_gene: TRBD2
j_gene: TRBJ2-1

CDR3nt: TGTGCCAGCGGGACAGGGTCTTTGAACGAGCAGTACTTC
CDR3aa: CASGTGSLNEQYF
abundance: few
v_gene: TRBV19
d_gene: TRBD1
j_gene: TRBJ2-7

CDR3nt: TGTGCCAGCAGCTTGTCCCCAAGACAAGAGACCCAGTACTTC
CDR3aa: CASSLSPRQETQYF
abundance: many
v_gene: TRBV11-2
d_gene: -
j_gene: TRBJ2-5

CDR3nt: TGTGCCAGCAGTTACTCGAAGGCGGGCCCGTCCTACAATGAGCAGTTCTTC
CDR3aa: CASSYSKAGPSYNEQFF
abundance: many
v_gene: TRBV6-5
d_gene: -
j_gene: TRBJ2-1

CDR3nt: TGCAGTGCTAGTGGACAGACGAACACTGAAGCTTTCTTT
CDR3aa: CSASGQTNTEAFF
abundance: -
v_gene: TRBV20-1
d_gene: -
j_gene: TRBJ1-1

CDR3nt: TGTGCCAGTAGTACCGCAGGGGGCGATCAGCCCCAGCATTTT
CDR3aa: CASSTAGGDQPQHF
abundance: -
v_gene: TRBV19
d_gene: TRBD1
j_gene: TRBJ1-5

CDR3nt: TGTGCCAGCAGTGGCCGGGGAGGGGAGGATAGTGGCTACACCTTC
CDR3aa: CASSGRGGEDSGYTF
abundance: many
v_gene: TRBV25-1
d_gene: -
j_gene: TRBJ1-2

CDR3nt: TGTGCCAGCTCACCCAATTTCCAAGAGACCCAGTACTTC
CDR3aa: CASSPNFQETQYF
abundance: many
v_gene: TRBV18
d_gene: -
j_gene: TRBJ2-5

CDR3nt: TGTGCCAGCAGTCACAACAGGGGGAGCTTACTAAGGGATACGCAGTATTTT
CDR3aa: CASSHNRGSLLRDTQYF
abundance: many
v_gene: TRBV6-5
d_gene: TRBD1
j_gene: TRBJ2-3

CDR3nt: TGTGCCAGCAGTCGGGGAGGTTTGTCCTACGAGCAGTACTTC
CDR3aa: CASSRGGLSYEQYF
abundance: many
v_gene: TRBV25-1
d_gene: -
j_gene: TRBJ2-7

CDR3nt: TGCAGTGCTAGACCGCGGACTAGCGGGATCCCAGATACGCAGTATTTT
CDR3aa: CSARPRTSGIPDTQYF
abundance: few
v_gene: TRBV20-1
d_gene: TRBD2
j_gene: TRBJ2-3

CDR3nt: TGCAGCGTTGGATGGCCGAACACTGAAGCTTTCTTT
CDR3aa: CSVGWPNTEAFF
abundance: many
v_gene: TRBV29-1
d_gene: -
j_gene: TRBJ1-1

CDR3nt: TGTGCCAGCTCACCGTTTACGTCGTCTTTTGGGCAGGGGAACACTGAAGCTTTCTTT
CDR3aa: CASSPFTSSFGQGNTEAFF
abundance: -
v_gene: TRBV18
d_gene: -
j_gene: TRBJ1-1

CDR3nt: TGTGCCAGCAGCCAGGCGACAGGGCGGGCCGGGGAGCTGTTTTTT
CDR3aa: CASSQATGRAGELFF
abundance: -
v_gene: TRBV4-2
d_gene: TRBD1
j_gene: TRBJ2-2

CDR3nt: TGTGCCAGCAACGTACCGGGACTTGAAGAGACCCAGTACTTC
CDR3aa: CASNVPGLEETQYF
abundance: -
v_gene: TRBV3-1
d_gene: -
j_gene: TRBJ2-5

CDR3nt: TGTGCCAGCAGTGACGGAGGGGAGACCCAGTACTTC
CDR3aa: CASSDGGETQYF
abundance: many
v_gene: TRBV2
d_gene: -
j_gene: TRBJ2-5

CDR3nt: TGTGCCAGCAGCTTGTGGGGACAGGGCTTTATGAACACTGAAGCTTTCTTT
CDR3aa: CASSLWGQGFMNTEAFF
abundance: few
v_gene: TRBV5-6
d_gene: TRBD1
j_gene: TRBJ1-1

CDR3nt: TGCAGTCTGATTGGGGCGGGAGATAGGTCCTACGAGCAGTACTTC
CDR3aa: CSLIGAGDRSYEQYF
abundance: many
v_gene: TRBV20-1
d_gene: TRBD2
j_gene: TRBJ2-7

CDR3nt: TGTGCCAGCAGCTCCACCGGGCCTAGCACAGATACGCAGTATTTT
CDR3aa: CASSSTGPSTDTQYF
abundance: many
v_gene: TRBV7-2
d_gene: -
j_gene: TRBJ2-3

CDR3nt: TGTGCCAGCAGCTTAGAAGGCGGTACGCAGTATTTT
CDR3aa: CASSLEGGTQYF
abundance: few
v_gene: TRBV11-2
d_gene: -
j_gene: TRBJ2-3

CDR3nt: TGTGCCAGCACCCCTCGGGGGTCCTACGAGCAGTACTTC
CDR3aa: CASTPRGSYEQYF
abundance: -
v_gene: TRBV6-2/TRBV6-3
d_gene: -
j_gene: TRBJ2-7

CDR3nt: TGCAGTGCTAGAGCCCTGGGACAGGTTTCCTACGAGCAGTACTTC
CDR3aa: CSARALGQVSYEQYF
abundance: -
v_gene: TRBV20-1
d_gene: TRBD1
j_gene: TRBJ2-7

CDR3nt: TGCGCCAGCAGCCGGGTTCGGGAGGGGACCTACGAGCAGTACTTC
CDR3aa: CASSRVREGTYEQYF
abundance: -
v_gene: TRBV4-1
d_gene: TRBD2
j_gene: TRBJ2-7

CDR3nt: TGCAGCGTCGCCGGGACGGAGTTTGAGCCCCAGCATTTT
CDR3aa: CSVAGTEFEPQHF
abundance: few
v_gene: TRBV29-1
d_gene: -
j_gene: TRBJ1-5

CDR3nt: TGTGCCAGCAGCCAAGTGGTTAGCGGGCCCCCCTACGAGCAGTACTTC
CDR3aa: CASSQVVSGPPYEQYF
abundance: many
v_gene: TRBV4-2
d_gene: TRBD2
j_gene: TRBJ2-7

CDR3nt: TGTGCCAGCAGTGAAGCGTGGGGGGCGGACACAGATACGCAGTATTTT
CDR3aa: CASSEAWGADTDTQYF
abundance: many
v_gene: TRBV2
d_gene: -
j_gene: TRBJ2-3

CDR3nt: TGTGCCAGCAGCAGGGAGGGTCGAGTGGCTGAAGCTTTCTTT
CDR3aa: CASSREGRVAEAFF
abundance: few
v_gene: TRBV21-1
d_gene: -
j_gene: TRBJ1-1

CDR3nt: TGCGCCAGCAGCCTGGGTCACAACGAAGCTTTCTTT
CDR3aa: CASSLGHNEAFF
abundance: few
v_gene: TRBV5-1
d_gene: -
j_gene: TRBJ1-1